This TCR beta chain is drawn from a study of control samples from healthy donors and cancer patients. Assay used: immunoSEQ multiplex PCR; TCRdb lists only in-frame clones, some missing. The sample gives just under 60,000 clones, under 95% of which show up once; about 1.8% is in the top ten. CDR1 is LNHDA and CDR2 is SQIVND in the germline V gene (reference sequence). Trimming shortened V by 8 bases and J by 7 bases, and 12 bases separated the two germline ends. The CDR3 totals 12 residues. The receptor was isolated from a man in his forties with colorectal cancer. The chain carries TRBV19 and TRBJ1-5; possible D gene TRBD1, 5 bases. The sample was PBMCs. The CDR3 DNA follows: TGTGCCAGTGGGGCAGGCTGGCAGCCCCAGCATTTT. Amino acid sequence: CASGAGWQPQHF.